This TCR beta chain was recovered during a study of shared clonotypes between healthy human individuals. Broader study findings: A limitation of the genetic and exposure-history diversity represented arose from few donors.

Trimming took 4 bases from V and 2 from J; bases not matched to a gene: 8. This CDR3 spans 16 amino acids. From germline, CDR1 is SGDLS and CDR2 YYNGEE. The run depth of the assay was deep. Libraries were prepared by immunoSEQ multiplex PCR; TCRdb keeps only in-frame clonotypes and omits some of them. The sample includes roughly 2 million clones, about 95% seen only once; the top ten take 0.85% to 1.2%. Naive CD8 cells, CD45RO-negative and positively selected for CCR7, excluded terminally differentiated effector memory CD45RA+ cells. Caucasian adults living in Nashville, Tennessee, provided all samples. About this clone itself: Antigen unknown.

What was sequenced was naive CD8+ T cells sorted from blood. This sequence originates from a man younger than 35 in good health. This chain uses TRBV9 with TRBJ2-1, with TRBD2 identical over 8 bases. CDR3: CASSLTGLATYNEQFF. CDR3 sequence (DNA): TGTGCCAGCAGCTTGACAGGACTAGCCACCTACAATGAGCAGTTCTTC.